Listed below are T cell receptor beta chains from one sample, sequenced in a study of control samples from healthy donors and cancer patients. Method: immunoSEQ multiplex PCR; TCRdb's copy keeps in-frame clones and lacks some. The sample table sets out roughly 190,000 clones. The sample comprised blood. Receptor source: a woman aged 25 to 39 in good health. Both conserved end residues are part of each CDR3. Each record gives: J gene, V gene, D gene, CDR3 DNA, CDR3 protein. The D gene is left open where the match is weak.

j_call: TRBJ1-5; v_call: TRBV28; d_call: TRBD1; cdr3_nt: TGTGCCAGCAGTTACCCGGACAGGGCCCGGGAGCCCCAGCATTTT; cdr3_aa: CASSYPDRAREPQHF
j_call: TRBJ1-1; v_call: TRBV7-9; d_call: TRBD1; cdr3_nt: TGTGCCAGCAGCCCCACCGGGACAGACAACACTGAAGCTTTCTTT; cdr3_aa: CASSPTGTDNTEAFF
j_call: TRBJ2-3; v_call: TRBV6-5; d_call: -; cdr3_nt: TGTGCCAGTAGACAGGCTAGCACAGATACGCAGTATTTT; cdr3_aa: CASRQASTDTQYF
j_call: TRBJ1-1; v_call: TRBV2; d_call: -; cdr3_nt: TGTGCCAGCACTTCCGGACGGCCAAAGGAAGCTTTCTTT; cdr3_aa: CASTSGRPKEAFF
j_call: TRBJ2-2; v_call: TRBV5-4; d_call: TRBD1; cdr3_nt: TGTGCCAGCAGCCGGGGACAGGGAACCGGGGAGCTGTTTTTT; cdr3_aa: CASSRGQGTGELFF
j_call: TRBJ1-2; v_call: TRBV5-1; d_call: -; cdr3_nt: TGCGCCAGCAGCTTGGACATCTACTATGGCTACACCTTC; cdr3_aa: CASSLDIYYGYTF
j_call: TRBJ1-4; v_call: TRBV7-2; d_call: -; cdr3_nt: TGTGCCAGCAGCCGTGACCATGCAACTAATGAAAAACTGTTTTTT; cdr3_aa: CASSRDHATNEKLFF
j_call: TRBJ2-5; v_call: TRBV28; d_call: -; cdr3_nt: TGTGCCAGCAGTTTTCTCGTCGGGGAGACCCAGTACTTC; cdr3_aa: CASSFLVGETQYF
j_call: TRBJ1-1; v_call: TRBV7-2; d_call: -; cdr3_nt: TGTGCCAGCAGTTCCTTCCGGGACACTGAAGCTTTCTTT; cdr3_aa: CASSSFRDTEAFF
j_call: TRBJ1-1; v_call: TRBV10-2; d_call: -; cdr3_nt: TGCGCCAGCACACTCGGAAAGGAAGCTTTCTTT; cdr3_aa: CASTLGKEAFF
j_call: TRBJ2-1; v_call: TRBV11-2; d_call: -; cdr3_nt: TGTGCCAGCAGCTCGCTGGGGATACTAGTAATGTCCTACAATGAGCAGTTCTTC; cdr3_aa: CASSSLGILVMSYNEQFF
j_call: TRBJ2-3; v_call: TRBV9; d_call: -; cdr3_nt: TGTGCCAGCACCCGTAACTGGGACTTTCACACAGATACGCAGTATTTT; cdr3_aa: CASTRNWDFHTDTQYF
j_call: TRBJ1-5; v_call: TRBV7-8; d_call: -; cdr3_nt: TGTGCCAGCAGCTTAATGGCTAGGGCAAAAGATCAGCCCCAGCATTTT; cdr3_aa: CASSLMARAKDQPQHF
j_call: TRBJ1-1; v_call: TRBV2; d_call: -; cdr3_nt: TGTGCCAGCAACGGCCAGGGTGTTATTGCTGAAGCTTTCTTT; cdr3_aa: CASNGQGVIAEAFF
j_call: TRBJ1-2; v_call: TRBV3-1/TRBV3-2; d_call: -; cdr3_nt: TGTGCCAGCAGCCAACAGGGGAATGGCTACACCTTC; cdr3_aa: CASSQQGNGYTF
j_call: TRBJ2-3; v_call: TRBV5-1; d_call: TRBD1; cdr3_nt: TGCGCCAGCAGCGAAGGGACAGGGCCTAAAGGAGATACGCAGTATTTT; cdr3_aa: CASSEGTGPKGDTQYF